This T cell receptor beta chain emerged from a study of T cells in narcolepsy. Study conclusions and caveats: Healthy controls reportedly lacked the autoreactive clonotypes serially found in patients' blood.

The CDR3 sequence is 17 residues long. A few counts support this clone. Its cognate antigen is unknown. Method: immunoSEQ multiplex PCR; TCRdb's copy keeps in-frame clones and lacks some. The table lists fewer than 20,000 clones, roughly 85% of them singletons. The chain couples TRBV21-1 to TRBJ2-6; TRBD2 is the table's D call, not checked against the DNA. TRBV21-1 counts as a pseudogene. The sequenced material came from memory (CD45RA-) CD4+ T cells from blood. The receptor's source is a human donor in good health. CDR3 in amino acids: CASTPDGGASGANVLTF. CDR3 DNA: TGTGCCAGCACCCCGGACGGCGGGGCCTCTGGGGCCAACGTCCTGACTTTC.